This T cell receptor (beta chain) originates from a study of cytomegalovirus exposure and HLA in healthy donors. Germline values: CDR1 SGHDN, CDR2 FVKESK. This CDR3 region has 13 residues. V lost 4 bases to trimming and J lost 8 bases, with 14 bases between them. A multiplex PCR was run with 60 Vbeta primers and 13 Jbeta primers. Measured with immunoSEQ multiplex PCR; TCRdb has only the in-frame clones, and not every one. Of 150,000 to 200,000 clones listed, about 80% were seen once; the top ten hold under 2.5%. The donors gave bone marrow, and they were healthy. The sample consisted of PBMCs. The chain recombines TRBV14 with TRBJ1-2; D is unresolved. This receptor was obtained from a woman in her thirties in good health and CMV-seronegative. The CDR3 sequence is CASSPPRGSGYTF. CDR3 coding DNA: TGTGCCAGCAGCCCCCCCCGGGGTTCGGGCTACACCTTC.